This paragraph covers one T cell receptor beta chain sequence. The sample is drawn from a study of blood T cell repertoires in COVID-19. About the study: COVID-19 samples, acute and convalescent, were from the United States, Italy and Spain. From T cells, B-cell-depleted T cells, or PBMCs came the material, which was cDNA or gDNA.

CDR1 and CDR2 from the germline V gene are SEHNR and FQNEAQ (reference sequence). V lost 5 bases, J lost 1 base, and 12 bases lay in between. This CDR3 is 15 amino acids long. Original processing methods: Amplification from reference gene primers served as the basis for estimated nucleated cell counts. The table came from immunoSEQ multiplex PCR; TCRdb's copy has only in-frame clones and leaves some out. The V and J calls and clone size were taken over from that table, and D and trimming were inferred from the DNA. The sample lists around 72,000 clones; about 84% were seen once. Specimen: peripheral blood. The gene calls are TRBV7-9 and TRBJ2-1; D is possibly TRBD2 (6 bases). The TCR sequence derives from a woman aged 55-70 years with acute or convalescent COVID-19. CDR3: CASSTSGVSYNEQFF. In DNA, the CDR3 is TGTGCCAGCAGCACCTCGGGGGTTTCCTACAATGAGCAGTTCTTC.